The sequence of this T cell receptor beta chain was determined in a study of radiotherapy plus CTLA-4 blockade in lung cancer. About the research overall: Objective responses arose in approximately 19% of patients, and around 32% experienced disease control.

This clone was counted only a few times. No antigen is known for it. The CDR3 covers 16 residues. Trimming pared 5 bases from V and 0 bases from J, leaving 17 bases between. Germline CDR1 is SGHAT and CDR2 is FQNNGV. Study results and caveats: In blood, tumor-derived TCR clones expanded after radiotherapy plus ipilimumab.

The protocol was immunoSEQ multiplex PCR, while the TCRdb copy is restricted to in-frame clones and leaves out a portion. The top ten clones hold 3.5% to 4.5% of a sample with approximately 32,000 clones, roughly 70% of them seen once. This specimen was peripheral blood, taken from a patient treated with radiotherapy plus ipilimumab. V usage is TRBV11-2 and J usage is TRBJ2-7, with unresolved D. This clonotype originated in a human donor with non-small cell lung cancer who had stable disease on radiotherapy plus ipilimumab. The CDR3 is CASSPRPGVFSYEQYF. The CDR3 DNA reads as TGTGCCAGCAGCCCCCGTCCGGGCGTGTTCTCCTACGAGCAGTACTTC. The full variable domain, in which reference TRBV11-2 and TRBJ2-7 provide the parts outside the CDR3, is EAGVAQSPRYKIIEKRQSVAFWCNPISGHATLYWYQQILGQGPKLLIQFQNNGVVDDSQLPKDRFSAERLKGVDSTLKIQPAKLEDSAVYLCASSPRPGVFSYEQYFGPGTRLTVT.